One and the same sample provided the 3 T cell receptor beta chains below, sequenced in a study of CD8 T cells in ankylosing spondylitis. MiXCR was run by TCRdb on the 5' RACE reads, yielding one entry per CDR3 protein. The sample records some 250,000 distinct CDR3 sequences, under 30% being singletons. The sequenced material came from blood, either unsorted or a sorted T cell fraction (not recorded which). These receptors all come from a male donor with ankylosing spondylitis or in good health (not recorded which).

This clonotype has a handful of counts. V gene TRBV7-9 combines with J gene TRBJ2-3; TRBD2 matches at 11 bases. Germline assignment: CDR1 SEHNR and CDR2 FQNEAQ (reference sequence). With V trimmed by 5 bases and J by 6 bases, 13 bases remained unmatched. The CDR3 runs to 17 residues. This CDR3 reads CASSPIRGLAVPDTQYF. CDR3 in DNA: TGTGCCAGCAGCCCAATTAGGGGACTAGCGGTTCCCGATACGCAGTATTTT.

This clonotype appeared many times. This CDR3 is CSAREPGGDGYTF. Here the CDR3 DNA reads TGCAGTGCTAGAGAGCCAGGGGGTGACGGCTACACCTTC. The chain is built from TRBV20-1 and TRBJ1-2, with TRBD1 matching 7 bases. This CDR3 has 13 amino acids. Unmatched junction bases numbered 6, after V lost 0 bases and J lost 8 bases. Per the germline V gene, CDR1 is DFQATT and CDR2 is SNEGSKA (reference sequence).

The chain links TRBV20-1 to TRBJ2-5, with D perhaps TRBD2 (5 bases). The V end was cut by 0 bases, the J end by 5 bases, with 19 bases between. CDR3 size: 16 residues. CDR1 and CDR2 from the germline V gene are DFQATT and SNEGSKA (reference sequence). CDR3 nucleotide sequence: TGCAGTGCTAGAGATCGGGATTGGGTGGGTGGGGAGACCCAGTACTTC. This sequence encodes CSARDRDWVGGETQYF.